Below, 11 T cell receptor beta chains from the same sample are listed, as sequenced in a study of T cells in Graves' hyperthyroidism and ophthalmopathy. RNA transcripts gave rise to amplified TCR beta CDR3 regions. RT-PCR in the first round (using the HTBI primer set) targeted the TCR CDR3. MiXCR, applied by TCRdb to the multiplex PCR reads, yields one record per CDR3 protein. The sample lists about 290,000 distinct CDR3 sequences; about an eighth were seen once. Sequenced: blood. The receptors were sampled from a woman aged 30 to 39 with Graves' hyperthyroidism that later progressed to Graves' ophthalmopathy.

This clonotype has at least ten counts. This chain joins TRBV5-1 and TRBJ2-7; D is unresolved. Germline V lookup: CDR1 SGHRS, CDR2 YFSETQ. The CDR3 loop spans 14 amino acids. Trimming stripped 2 bases from V and 1 base from J, with 10 bases between. The CDR3: CASSLYSESYEQYF. As DNA, the CDR3 is TGCGCCAGCAGCTTATACTCGGAGTCCTACGAGCAGTACTTC.

This clonotype was seen a handful of times. The CDR3 is CSIWGADGANVLTF. CDR3 in DNA: TGCAGTATTTGGGGCGCGGATGGGGCCAACGTCCTGACTTTC. The chain couples TRBV29-1 to TRBJ2-6; weak D call: TRBD1 (5 bases). The CDR3 totals 14 residues. The germline V gene encodes CDR1 SQVTM and CDR2 ANQGSEA.

This clonotype was detected ten times or more. The chain is built from TRBV7-8 and TRBJ2-1; 12 bases match TRBD2. Germline loops: CDR1 SGHVS, CDR2 FQNEAQ. J was trimmed by 1 base and V by 3 bases; bases with no gene match: 13. The CDR3 is 20 amino acids. CDR3 DNA sequence: TGTGCCAGCAGCTTCAGACTAGCGGGAGAGGTTGGTCCGTCCTACAATGAGCAGTTCTTC. It yields the protein CASSFRLAGEVGPSYNEQFF.

This clonotype came up many times. The rearrangement joins TRBV18 to TRBJ2-7; D gene unclear. The CDR3 covers 13 residues. Germline CDR1 KGHSH, CDR2 LQKENI. V lost 8 bases and J lost 0, with 11 bases in between. CDR3 residues: CASSPPSSYEQYF. The CDR3 DNA follows: TGTGCCAGCAGCCCACCCTCCTCCTACGAGCAGTACTTC.

This clonotype was picked up many times. The chain is built from TRBV6-1 and TRBJ2-3; TRBD1 aligns across 10 bases. Unmatched junction bases numbered 17, after V lost 5 bases and J lost 9 bases. The CDR3 has 17 residues. Germline V gene data show CDR1 as MNHNS and CDR2 as SASEGT. CDR3 DNA sequence: TGTGCCAGCAGTCCGCTTCTCTCCCGGGACAGGGGCAACACGCAGTATTTT. It encodes CASSPLLSRDRGNTQYF.

The sample holds many counts of this clonotype. The chain is built from TRBV28 and TRBJ1-5; D gene uncertain. Germline V gene sequence: CDR1 MDHEN, CDR2 SYDVKM. CDR3 length equals 14 residues. Trimming pared 7 bases from V and 1 base from J, leaving 11 bases between. The CDR3 DNA is TGTGCCAGCATCAAGGACCTAAGCAATCAGCCCCAGCATTTT. This gives the protein CASIKDLSNQPQHF.

In its sample, this clonotype was seen a few times. For the CDR3, the DNA is TGTGCCAGCAGCCAAGGACCGAGGGAGGTCACTGAAGCTTTCTTT. This encodes CASSQGPREVTEAFF. This sequence joins TRBV4-2 and TRBJ1-1; D gene ambiguous. The germline V and J ends were trimmed by 1 base and 4 bases, with 13 bases remaining between them. The CDR3 consists of 15 residues. Looked up from germline, CDR1 is LGHNA and CDR2 is YNFKEQ.

This clonotype occurred many times. The chain uses TRBV20-1 and TRBJ2-2; D not resolved. The CDR3 has 13 residues. The germline V gene has CDR1 DFQATT and CDR2 SNEGSKA (reference sequence). Trimming shortened V by 6 bases and J by 0 bases, and 8 bases separated the two germline ends. CDR3 coding DNA: TGCAGTGCAAACTGGGCGAACACCGGGGAGCTGTTTTTT. This encodes CSANWANTGELFF.

This clonotype was counted only a few times. CDR3 nucleotides: TGTGCCAGCAGTTCGCGGACAGGGCGGGTATACAACTATGGCTACACCTTC. Translating gives CASSSRTGRVYNYGYTF. The chain has TRBV27 and TRBJ1-2; TRBD1 matches 8 bases. The trim removed 4 bases at V and 2 bases at J, leaving 12 bases unmatched. The CDR3 runs to 17 residues. Germline V gene sequence: CDR1 MNHEY, CDR2 SMNVEV (reference sequence).

Worth noting for this clonotype: One base away lies a much larger clone, so this may be a sequencing read error. This chain joins TRBV28 and TRBJ1-2; 7 bases line up with TRBD1. Per the germline V gene, CDR1 is MDHEN and CDR2 is SYDVKM. Germline trimming cut 4 bases from V and 8 bases from J; bases unmatched to any gene: 7. This CDR3 comprises 13 residues. CDR3 amino acids: CASSSQSTGGYTF. The CDR3 nucleotides read TGTGCCAGCAGTTCTCAATCGACAGGGGGCTACACCTTC.

This clonotype was detected ten times or more. The chain is built from TRBV5-1 and TRBJ1-2; D remains ambiguous. V was pared by 2 bases and J by 2 bases, with 10 bases between. There are 14 residues in the CDR3. In germline, CDR1 is SGHRS, CDR2 YFSETQ. Written as DNA, the CDR3 is TGCGCCAGCAGCTTCTCGGACGGAAACTATGGCTACACCTTC. Encoded protein: CASSFSDGNYGYTF.